This TCR beta chain is drawn from a study of tumor and adjacent non-tumor tissue in lung cancer. Study results and limitations: In normal lung, the top 100 clones were significantly more dominant than in tumor.

No cell sorting was done before RNA was extracted from the tissue. The normal lung tissue was taken more than 3 cm from the tumor edge. This clonotype was seen many times. The antigen is undetermined. Three rounds of nested PCR, following a modified ARM-PCR protocol, produced the TCRbeta library. MiXCR, run by TCRdb on the multiplex PCR reads, gives a single entry per CDR3 protein. Of 40,000 to 45,000 distinct CDR3 sequences listed, 60% to 70% are singletons. From germline, CDR1 is MNHEY and CDR2 SVGAGI. Between the trimmed V and J ends, which lost 3 bases and 6 bases, there was a span of 8 bases. The CDR3 loop spans 13 amino acids.

This TCR was sampled from a woman in her thirties or forties with non-small cell lung cancer. The J gene is TRBJ2-2, the V gene TRBV6-5; D is undetermined. The sample taken for sequencing was distant non-tumor lung tissue. The CDR3 sequence is CASSYTSAGELFF. As DNA, the CDR3 is TGTGCCAGCAGTTATACAAGCGCCGGGGAGCTGTTTTTT.